These 4 T cell receptor beta chains were all obtained from the same sample, sequenced in a study of T cell responses to AZD1222 COVID-19 vaccine. Produced via immunoSEQ multiplex PCR; TCRdb's table is partial and in-frame only. The data show around 110,000 clones, over 75% seen once. The sequencing here drew on peripheral blood, taken on day 0 of MenACWY control vaccination. These receptor sequences come from an adult in good health.

V usage is TRBV6-1 and J usage is TRBJ2-1; unclear D gene. This CDR3 spans 15 amino acids. V was trimmed by 1 base and J by 6 bases, leaving 13 bases between them. Germline assignment: CDR1 MNHNS and CDR2 SASEGT. The CDR3 protein is CASSEGRSIGNEQFF. Written as DNA, the CDR3 is TGTGCCAGCAGTGAAGGCAGATCTATAGGCAATGAGCAGTTCTTC.

The chain employs TRBV5-1 and TRBJ2-1; TRBD2 matches at 9 bases. Trimming removed 4 bases from V and 5 bases from J; junction bases left unmatched: 4. CDR3 length equals 14 residues. Germline CDR1 is SGHRS and CDR2 is YFSETQ. The CDR3 DNA reads as TGCGCCAGCAGCGACCAGCGGGGGGACAATGAGCAGTTCTTC. It translates to CASSDQRGDNEQFF.

This chain joins TRBV6-5 and TRBJ2-7; 9 positions agree with TRBD1. V gave up 8 bases and J gave up 2 bases; unmatched junction bases: 7. CDR1 and CDR2 (germline): MNHEY, SVGAGI. The CDR3 loop spans 14 amino acids. For the CDR3, the DNA is TGTGCCAGCGGTTGGGACAGGGCCGCCTACGAGCAGTACTTC. Translated, it gives CASGWDRAAYEQYF.

The chain combines TRBV3-1 (or the pseudogene TRBV3-2) with TRBJ1-2; 7 bases agree with TRBD1. Germline values: CDR1 LGHDT, CDR2 YNNKEL (reference sequence). J was trimmed by 8 bases and V by 4 bases; bases with no gene match: 7. The CDR3 loop spans 13 amino acids. As DNA, the CDR3 is TGTGCCAGCAGCCGAAGGGGGCCTGGCGGCTACACCTTC. This codes for CASSRRGPGGYTF.